This entry lists 13 T cell receptor beta chains sequenced from one sample in a study of beta chain features in type 1 diabetes. Study outcomes and limitations: When Type 1 diabetes patients were examined, their TCRB CDR3s proved moderately but significantly shorter in all four CD4+ subsets.

cDNA synthesis used the whole RNA isolate, giving expressed TCRB sequences. Clones were sequenced by immunoSEQ multiplex PCR, and TCRdb holds only the in-frame ones, with some missing. Of under 250,000 clones in the sample, 11% to 15% were seen once. Antigens for these TCRs are unknown. Material for sequencing was naive CD4+ T cells from blood. The origin of the receptors is a man aged 25-45 years with type 1 diabetes.

This clone was counted between two and nine times. The CDR3 DNA follows: TGTGCCAGCAGCTTAGTTCAGGGTGCCACAGATACGCAGTATTTT. Its protein product is CASSLVQGATDTQYF. The rearrangement links TRBV7-6 to TRBJ2-3; possibly TRBD1 for D (5 bases). From germline, CDR1 is SGHVS and CDR2 FNYEAQ. The CDR3 extends over 15 amino acids. The V and J ends lost 1 base and 2 bases respectively, with 10 bases between them. The variable domain in full, completed from reference TRBV7-6 and TRBJ2-3, reads GAGVSQSPRYKVTKRGQDVALRCDPISGHVSLYWYRQALGQGPEFLTYFNYEAQQDKSGLPNDRFSAERPEGSISTLTIQRTEQRDSAMYRCASSLVQGATDTQYFGPGTRLTVL.

The chain's CDR3 is CASSLWTGSPDTQYF. CDR3 DNA: TGCGCCAGCAGCTTGTGGACAGGGTCCCCAGATACGCAGTATTTT. V and J are TRBV5-1 and TRBJ2-3, with TRBD1 matching over 8 bases. The V and J ends lost 1 base and 4 bases, in that order; junction bases with no gene match: 5. Germline loops: CDR1 SGHRS, CDR2 YFSETQ. The CDR3 is 15 residues long.

This clone was seen a few times. V is TRBV4-1 and J is TRBJ2-3, with 9 bases lining up with TRBD1. J was trimmed by 6 bases and V by 2 bases; bases with no gene match: 3. Germline CDR1 MGHRA, CDR2 YSYEKL. This CDR3 has 14 amino acids. The CDR3 loop reads CASSQPDRGDTQYF. CDR3 in DNA: TGCGCCAGCAGCCAACCAGACAGGGGGGATACGCAGTATTTT.

V gene TRBV11-3 combines with J gene TRBJ2-3; a possible D gene is TRBD2 (6 bases). The CDR3 covers 16 residues. CDR1 SGHNT and CDR2 YENEEA come from the germline V gene. Trimming took 2 bases from V and 2 from J, leaving 14 bases between them. CDR3 in DNA: TGTGCCAGCAGCTTAAGGCGGGGCAGAAACACAGATACGCAGTATTTT. It yields the protein CASSLRRGRNTDTQYF.

The rearrangement links TRBV27 to TRBJ2-7, with a weak D call TRBD2 (6 bases). The V and J ends lost 5 bases and 2 bases respectively, with 16 bases between them. The germline gives CDR1 MNHEY, CDR2 SMNVEV (reference sequence). CDR3 length: 15 amino acids. CDR3 bases: TGTGCCAGCAGTAACCGACGGGAGACCGCCTACGAGCAGTACTTC. Its protein is CASSNRRETAYEQYF.

The gene calls are TRBV15 and TRBJ2-3; D is ambiguous. CDR3 length: 16 amino acids. V was shortened by 1 base and J by 0 bases, with 11 bases between the two germline ends. Germline V lookup: CDR1 LNHNV, CDR2 YYDKDF (reference sequence). For the CDR3, the DNA is TGTGCCACCAGCAGAGTAGCCATTGCTAGCACAGATACGCAGTATTTT. It codes for CATSRVAIASTDTQYF.

This clone was counted between two and nine times. The CDR3 DNA follows: TGCGCCAGCAGCCAACCCAGGGGGGGGACTAGCGGGAGCTACGAGCAGTACTTC. Its translation is CASSQPRGGTSGSYEQYF. J is TRBJ2-7 and V is TRBV4-1; 14 nucleotides match TRBD2. Germline V gene sequence: CDR1 MGHRA, CDR2 YSYEKL. The CDR3 covers 18 residues. The junction had 9 bases not matched to a gene; V was cut back by 2 bases and J by 3 bases.

The chain combines TRBV5-1 with TRBJ2-1, with D perhaps TRBD1 (5 bases). Germline V CDR1 and CDR2: SGHRS, YFSETQ. The CDR3 totals 17 residues. Trimming left V 4 bases short and J 3 bases short, with 20 bases between. For the CDR3, the DNA is TGCGCCAGCAGCGGCGTAGTGGGGCGAAAGGACTACAATGAGCAGTTCTTC. Protein: CASSGVVGRKDYNEQFF.

V gene TRBV5-1 combines with J gene TRBJ2-5; 9 bases are a match to TRBD1. The CDR3 has 15 residues. CDR1 and CDR2 from the germline V gene are SGHRS and YFSETQ. J lost 1 base, V lost 1 base, and 2 bases had no gene match. The CDR3 protein is CASSLTGQGQETQYF. Here the CDR3 DNA reads TGCGCCAGCAGCTTGACGGGACAGGGCCAAGAGACCCAGTACTTC.

This clone showed up just a few times. The rearrangement links TRBV5-6 to TRBJ2-1; 9 nucleotides line up with TRBD1. Germline CDR1 and CDR2: SGHDT and YYEEEE. Trimming took 2 bases from V and 7 from J; bases not matched to a gene: 10. There are 16 residues in the CDR3. The CDR3 region has the DNA TGTGCCAGCAGCTTCGGGACAGGGCAAGGGAGGAATGAGCAGTTCTTC. Protein sequence: CASSFGTGQGRNEQFF.

This clone turned up a few times. The chain employs TRBV6-1 and TRBJ2-7, with a weak D call TRBD2 (6 bases). The V end was cut by 5 bases, the J end by 7 bases, with 12 bases between. The CDR3 is made up of 12 amino acids. The germline CDR1 and CDR2 sequences are MNHNS and SASEGT. Here the CDR3 reads CASSSSAWEQYF. The DNA for the CDR3 is TGTGCCAGCAGTTCTAGCGCGTGGGAGCAGTACTTC.

The chain couples TRBV6-1 to TRBJ1-5; a possible D gene is TRBD1 (6 bases). The V end lost 4 bases, the J end lost 1 base, and 14 bases lay between the germline ends. This CDR3 has 16 residues. Germline values: CDR1 MNHNS, CDR2 SASEGT. The CDR3: CASSVGAGGSNQPQHF. CDR3 coding DNA: TGTGCCAGCAGTGTGGGGGCCGGGGGGAGCAATCAGCCCCAGCATTTT.

This clone was seen only a few times. The CDR3 here is CASTGEGTEAFF. The CDR3 bases are TGTGCCAGCACTGGAGAGGGCACTGAAGCTTTCTTT. This chain connects TRBV25-1 to TRBJ1-1; D unresolved. CDR1 is MGHDK and CDR2 is SYGVNS in the germline V gene. V gave up 7 bases and J gave up 4 bases, with 10 bases separating them. The CDR3 covers 12 residues.